This T cell receptor beta chain comes out of a study of shared clonotypes between healthy human individuals. It was 300 ng DNA, tens of thousands of T cell genomes, that went into each replicate PCR of unsorted PBMC. Sequenced by immunoSEQ multiplex PCR; TCRdb stores in-frame clones only, minus some. The table records some 470,000 clones, 70% to 80% of them present only once. Germline CDR1 SNHLY, CDR2 FYNNEI. This CDR3 contains 14 residues. Trimming left V 2 bases short and J 6 bases short, with 11 bases between. This clone has more than one count but fewer than ten. Recent acute infections and vaccinations were absent in the healthy HIV-negative adult donors.

This chain uses TRBV2 with TRBJ2-1, with D maybe TRBD1 (5 bases). The specimen was PBMCs. The TCR originated in a middle-aged woman in good health. Some clones in this sample may be carry-over from other donors' samples. The CDR3 spells CASSEYRFGNEQFF. CDR3 DNA sequence: TGTGCCAGCAGTGAATACAGGTTTGGCAATGAGCAGTTCTTC.